This T cell receptor (beta chain) was profiled in a study of blood T cell repertoires in COVID-19. Study-level background: Sites in the United States, Italy and Spain provided acute and convalescent COVID-19 samples.

As originally analysed: Counts of nucleated cells, estimated from reference gene primer amplification, were obtained. This table comes from immunoSEQ multiplex PCR, and its TCRdb copy is limited to in-frame clones, with some not included. V and J calls and clone size follow that table, whereas D and trimming were derived from the DNA. The data hold approximately 210,000 clones, with 84% observed a single time. Germline V gene lookup returns CDR1 SGHRS and CDR2 YFSETQ. The CDR3 is made up of 14 amino acids. Trimming at V came to 4 bases and at J to 4 bases, leaving 7 bases not matched to a gene. This TCR was recovered from a woman between 65 and 79 years old with active or convalescent COVID-19. This chain uses TRBV5-1 with TRBJ2-7, with TRBD1 identical over 8 bases. Specimen: peripheral blood. This chain's CDR3 is CASSQGQVGYEQYF. The CDR3 nucleotides are TGCGCCAGCAGCCAGGGACAGGTTGGGTACGAGCAGTACTTC.